A single TCR beta chain is shown here with its context. These data come from a study of T cell changes during pregnancy in multiple sclerosis. Here immunoSEQ multiplex PCR was the method, and the copy in TCRdb shows in-frame clones only, minus some. The table includes roughly 53,000 clones, approximately 92% detected once. Germline loops: CDR1 LGHNT, CDR2 FRNRAP. V shed 0 bases, J shed 0 bases, and the junction held 11 bases outside the gene matches. The CDR3 has 20 amino acids. The material was CD4+ T cells from peripheral blood mononuclear cells, obtained in the third trimester of pregnancy. This chain connects TRBV12-5 to TRBJ2-1; 10 nucleotides match TRBD2. The clonotype was recovered from a female donor with multiple sclerosis, enrolled in a pregnancy study. CDR3 in amino acids: CASGLVPGGLAISSYNEQFF. In nucleotides, the CDR3 is TGTGCTAGTGGTTTGGTACCCGGGGGACTAGCGATAAGCTCCTACAATGAGCAGTTCTTC. The full variable domain, in which reference TRBV12-5 and TRBJ2-1 provide the parts outside the CDR3, is DARVTQTPRHKVTEMGQEVTMRCQPILGHNTVFWYRQTMMQGLELLAYFRNRAPLDDSGMPKDRFSAEMPDATLATLKIQPSEPRDSAVYFCASGLVPGGLAISSYNEQFFGPGTRLTVL.